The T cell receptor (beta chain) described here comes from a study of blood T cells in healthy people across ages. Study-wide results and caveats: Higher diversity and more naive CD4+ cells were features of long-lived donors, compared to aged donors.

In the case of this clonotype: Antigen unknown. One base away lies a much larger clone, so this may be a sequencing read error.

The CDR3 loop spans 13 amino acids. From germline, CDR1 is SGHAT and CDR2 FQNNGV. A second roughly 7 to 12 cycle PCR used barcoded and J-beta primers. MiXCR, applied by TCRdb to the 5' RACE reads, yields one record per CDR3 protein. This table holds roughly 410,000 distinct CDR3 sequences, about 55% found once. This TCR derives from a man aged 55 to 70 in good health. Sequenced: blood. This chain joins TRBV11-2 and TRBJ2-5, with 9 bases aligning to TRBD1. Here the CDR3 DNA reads TGTACCAGCAGTCCTGACAGGGGGGAGACCCAGTACTTC. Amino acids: CTSSPDRGETQYF.